This T cell receptor beta chain was sequenced for a study of T cell responses to AZD1222 COVID-19 vaccine. Repertoires were generated with immunoSEQ multiplex PCR, while TCRdb's copy carries only in-frame clones and drops some. The sample contains roughly 97,000 clones, about 88% of which appear only once. CDR1 is LNHNV and CDR2 is YYDKDF in the germline V gene (reference sequence). The CDR3 is made up of 16 amino acids. V dropped 1 base and J dropped 5 bases, with 16 bases sitting between them. Points on this clone: The antigen is undetermined.

Study-wide results and limits: After two AZD1222 doses, spike-specific TCR breadth and depth rose versus day 0.

Sequencing used peripheral blood, obtained on day 0 of AZD1222 vaccination. The chain recombines TRBV15 with TRBJ2-3; a weak D match, TRBD2 (6 bases). This receptor was obtained from an adult in good health. In nucleotides, the CDR3 is TGTGCCACCAGCAGAGCGGCTAGCGAAGGTCAAGATACGCAGTATTTT. Translated, it gives CATSRAASEGQDTQYF.